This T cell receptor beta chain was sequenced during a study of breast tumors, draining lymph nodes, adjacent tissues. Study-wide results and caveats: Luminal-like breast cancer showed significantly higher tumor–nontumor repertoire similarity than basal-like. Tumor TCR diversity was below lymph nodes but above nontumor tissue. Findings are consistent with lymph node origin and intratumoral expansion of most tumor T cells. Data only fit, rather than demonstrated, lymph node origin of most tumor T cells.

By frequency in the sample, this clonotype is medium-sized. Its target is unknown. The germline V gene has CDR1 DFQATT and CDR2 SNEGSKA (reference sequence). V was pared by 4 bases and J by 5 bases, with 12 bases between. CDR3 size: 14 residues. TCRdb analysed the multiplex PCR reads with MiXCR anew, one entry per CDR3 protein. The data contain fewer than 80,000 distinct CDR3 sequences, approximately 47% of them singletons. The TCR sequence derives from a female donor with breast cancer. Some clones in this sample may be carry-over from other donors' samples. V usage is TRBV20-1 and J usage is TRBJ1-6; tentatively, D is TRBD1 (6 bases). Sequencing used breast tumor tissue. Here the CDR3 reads CSATSGVHNSPLHF. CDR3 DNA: TGCAGTGCTACTTCAGGGGTCCATAATTCACCCCTCCACTTT.